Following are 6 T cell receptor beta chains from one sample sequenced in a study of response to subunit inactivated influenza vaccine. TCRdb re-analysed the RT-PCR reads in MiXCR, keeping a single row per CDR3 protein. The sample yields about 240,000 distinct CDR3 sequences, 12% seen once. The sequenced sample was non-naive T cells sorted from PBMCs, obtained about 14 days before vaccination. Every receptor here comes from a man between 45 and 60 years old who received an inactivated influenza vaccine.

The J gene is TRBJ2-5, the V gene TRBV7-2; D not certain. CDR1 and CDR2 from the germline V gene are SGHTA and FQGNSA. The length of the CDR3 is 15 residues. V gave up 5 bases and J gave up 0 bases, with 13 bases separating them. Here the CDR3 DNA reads TGTGCCAGCAGCAGTCCCGGCGCGTACCAAGAGACCCAGTACTTC. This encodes CASSSPGAYQETQYF.

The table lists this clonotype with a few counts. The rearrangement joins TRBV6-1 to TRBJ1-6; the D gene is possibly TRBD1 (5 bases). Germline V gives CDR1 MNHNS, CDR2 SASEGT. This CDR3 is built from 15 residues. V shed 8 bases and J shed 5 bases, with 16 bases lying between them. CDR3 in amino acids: CASSPVGAHNSPLHF. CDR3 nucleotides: TGTGCCAGCTCCCCGGTCGGGGCGCATAATTCACCCCTCCACTTT.

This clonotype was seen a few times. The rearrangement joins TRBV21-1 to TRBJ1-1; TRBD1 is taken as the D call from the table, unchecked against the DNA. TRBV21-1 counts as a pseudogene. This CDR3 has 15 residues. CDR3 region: CASSTRRGENTEAFF. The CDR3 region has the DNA TGTGCCAGCAGCACCAGGAGAGGGGAGAACACTGAAGCTTTCTTT.

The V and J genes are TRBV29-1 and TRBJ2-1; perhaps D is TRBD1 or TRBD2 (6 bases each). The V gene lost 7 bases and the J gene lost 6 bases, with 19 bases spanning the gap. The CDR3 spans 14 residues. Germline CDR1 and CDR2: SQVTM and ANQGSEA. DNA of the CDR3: TGCAGCGCCGCCAAGGGGGGCCTAGGCAATGAGCAGTTCTTC. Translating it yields CSAAKGGLGNEQFF.

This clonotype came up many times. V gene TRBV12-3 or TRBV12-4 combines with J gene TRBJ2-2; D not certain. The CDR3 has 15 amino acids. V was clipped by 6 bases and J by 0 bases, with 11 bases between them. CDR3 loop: CASSPYSANTGELFF. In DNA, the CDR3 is TGTGCCAGCAGCCCGTACTCGGCGAACACCGGGGAGCTGTTTTTT.

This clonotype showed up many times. The CDR3 protein is CASINTGRRAFF. For the CDR3, the DNA is TGTGCCAGCATTAATACAGGGCGGCGAGCTTTCTTT. The rearrangement joins TRBV12-3 or TRBV12-4 to TRBJ1-1; D is perhaps TRBD1 (6 bases). The CDR3 runs to 12 residues. V lost 7 bases to trimming and J lost 10 bases, with 16 bases between them.